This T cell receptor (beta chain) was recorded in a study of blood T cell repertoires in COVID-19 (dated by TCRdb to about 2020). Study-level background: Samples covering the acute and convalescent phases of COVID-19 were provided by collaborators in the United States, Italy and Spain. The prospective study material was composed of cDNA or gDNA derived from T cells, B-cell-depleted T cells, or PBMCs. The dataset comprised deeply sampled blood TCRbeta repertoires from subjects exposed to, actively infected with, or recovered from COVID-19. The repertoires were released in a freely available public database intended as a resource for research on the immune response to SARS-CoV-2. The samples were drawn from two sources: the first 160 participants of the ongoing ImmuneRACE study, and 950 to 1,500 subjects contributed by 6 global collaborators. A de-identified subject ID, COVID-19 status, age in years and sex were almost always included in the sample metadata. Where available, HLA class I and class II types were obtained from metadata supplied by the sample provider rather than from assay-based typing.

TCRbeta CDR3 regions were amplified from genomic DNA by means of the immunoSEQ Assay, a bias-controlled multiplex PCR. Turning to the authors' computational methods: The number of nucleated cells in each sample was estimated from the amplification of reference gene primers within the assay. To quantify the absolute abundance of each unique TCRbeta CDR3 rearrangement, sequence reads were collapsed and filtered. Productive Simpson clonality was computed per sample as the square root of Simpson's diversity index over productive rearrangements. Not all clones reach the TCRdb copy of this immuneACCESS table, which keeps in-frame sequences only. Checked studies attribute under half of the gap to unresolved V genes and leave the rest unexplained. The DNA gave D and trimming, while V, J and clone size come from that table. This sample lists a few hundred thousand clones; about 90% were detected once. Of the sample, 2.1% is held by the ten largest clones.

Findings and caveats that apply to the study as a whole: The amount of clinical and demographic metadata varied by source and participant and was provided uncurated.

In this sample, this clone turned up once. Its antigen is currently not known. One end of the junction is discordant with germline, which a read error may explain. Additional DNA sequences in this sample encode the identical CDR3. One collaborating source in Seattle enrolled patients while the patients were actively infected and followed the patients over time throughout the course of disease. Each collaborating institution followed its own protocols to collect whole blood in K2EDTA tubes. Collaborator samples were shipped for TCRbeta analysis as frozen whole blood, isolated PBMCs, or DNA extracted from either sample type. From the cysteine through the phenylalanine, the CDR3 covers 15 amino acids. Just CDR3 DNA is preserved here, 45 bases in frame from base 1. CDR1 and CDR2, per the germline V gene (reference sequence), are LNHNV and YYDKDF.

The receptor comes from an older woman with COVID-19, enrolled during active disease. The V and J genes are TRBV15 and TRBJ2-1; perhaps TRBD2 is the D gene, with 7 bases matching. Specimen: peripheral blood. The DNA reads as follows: TGTGCCACCAGCAGGGAGGGGGGGTCCTATAATGAGCAGTTCTTC. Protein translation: CATSREGGSYNEQFF.